The 29 T cell receptor beta chains listed next were all sequenced from one sample in a study of T cell clonotyping in hematopoietic cell transplantation. Repertoires were generated with immunoSEQ multiplex PCR, while TCRdb's copy carries only in-frame clones and drops some. The top ten clones hold 27% of a sample with more than 3,000 clones, roughly 78% of them seen once. The sample in question was peripheral blood mononuclear cells, obtained at the time of graft-versus-host disease after allogeneic stem cell transplant. The receptor set was obtained from a female patient aged 45-65 years who had an allogeneic stem cell transplant from an unrelated donor, so the T cells may come from the graft donor. Some clones in this sample may be carry-over from other donors' samples.

The genes are TRBV7-6 and TRBJ2-5; D gene uncertain. CDR3 length: 10 residues. Germline CDR1 is SGHVS and CDR2 is FNYEAQ. Trimming took off 7 bases at V and 3 bases at J, with 3 bases between the two ends. CDR3 nucleotide sequence: TGTGCCAGCAAGGAAGAGACCCAGTACTTC. Translation: CASKEETQYF.

The chain recombines TRBV5-1 with TRBJ2-1, with 9 bases aligning to TRBD2. This CDR3 spans 19 amino acids. Germline V CDR1 and CDR2: SGHRS, YFSETQ. The junction had 18 bases not matched to a gene; V was cut back by 2 bases and J by 6 bases. In DNA form, the CDR3 reads TGCGCCAGCAGCTTAAGTGGGGGACTAGCCCGGGCGGTTGTCAATGAGCAGTTCTTC. It codes for CASSLSGGLARAVVNEQFF.

The CDR3, as DNA: TGTGCCAGCAGGCAGAATAGCAATCAGCCCCAGCATTTT. Protein product: CASRQNSNQPQHF. The chain recombines TRBV2 with TRBJ1-5; D call uncertain. V was shortened by 6 bases and J by 0 bases, with 6 bases between the two germline ends. CDR3 length: 13 residues. Germline V gene sequence: CDR1 SNHLY, CDR2 FYNNEI.

The genes are TRBV5-1 and TRBJ2-3; D call uncertain. Germline-derived CDR1 and CDR2 are SGHRS and YFSETQ. Trimming removed 8 bases at V and 4 bases at J, with 8 bases between. The CDR3 length is 11 residues. The CDR3 DNA reads as TGCGCCAGTAGCCAGGCAGATACGCAGTATTTT. Amino acid sequence: CASSQADTQYF.

CDR3 bases: TGTGCCAGCAGCTCCCCGGGACACGGTCACAATGAGCAGTTCTTC. Its protein is CASSSPGHGHNEQFF. The V call is TRBV6-6, the J call TRBJ2-1; D might be TRBD1 (6 bases). Germline V gene sequence: CDR1 MNHNY, CDR2 SVGAGI (reference sequence). The CDR3 runs 15 residues. V lost 6 bases, J lost 5 bases, and 17 bases lay in between.

The chain uses TRBV5-1 and TRBJ1-6; D is possibly TRBD1 (6 bases). Between the trimmed V and J ends, which lost 5 bases and 7 bases, there was a span of 19 bases. The CDR3 spans 16 residues. From germline, CDR1 is SGHRS and CDR2 YFSETQ. The CDR3 nucleotides read TGCGCCAGCAGGTCCGCGACAGGAAACCAGAATTCACCCCTCCACTTT. Its protein is CASRSATGNQNSPLHF.

The chain couples TRBV5-4 to TRBJ1-1; D is perhaps TRBD1 (6 bases). The V and J ends lost 4 bases and 2 bases respectively, with 15 bases between them. Germline loops: CDR1 SGHNT, CDR2 YYREEE (reference sequence). The CDR3 runs 15 residues. CDR3 amino acids: CASSLPGTRNTEAFF. The CDR3 nucleotides are TGTGCCAGCAGCCTTCCCGGGACAAGAAACACTGAAGCTTTCTTT.

This clone was recorded a few times. This chain connects TRBV19 to TRBJ1-2, with no clear D. CDR1 LNHDA and CDR2 SQIVND come from the germline V gene (reference sequence). Trimming took 5 bases from V and 0 from J, leaving 13 bases between them. This CDR3 region has 15 residues. In DNA form, the CDR3 reads TGTGCCAGTAGTCCCCCGTCCCCAGCTAACTATGGCTACACCTTC. Residues: CASSPPSPANYGYTF. Filled out from reference TRBV19 and TRBJ1-2, the complete variable domain reads DGGITQSPKYLFRKEGQNVTLSCEQNLNHDAMYWYRQDPGQGLRLIYYSQIVNDFQKGDIAEGYSVSREKKESFPLTVTSAQKNPTAFYLCASSPPSPANYGYTFGSGTRLTVV.

V and J are TRBV9 and TRBJ2-7; D remains ambiguous. The germline V and J ends were trimmed by 0 bases and 6 bases, with 7 bases remaining between them. This CDR3 is built from 12 residues. CDR1 SGDLS and CDR2 YYNGEE come from the germline V gene. The CDR3 nucleotides read TGTGCCAGCAGCGTAGGACAAAGCGAGCAGTACTTC. Translated: CASSVGQSEQYF.

The rearrangement joins TRBV30 to TRBJ1-3, with D perhaps matching TRBD1 (5 bases). CDR3 size: 14 residues. Trimming cost V 2 bases and J 4 bases, with 12 bases left between them. Germline V lookup: CDR1 GTSNPN, CDR2 SVGIG (reference sequence). In DNA form, the CDR3 reads TGTGCCTGGAGTTACGGGACCCCGGGAAACACCATATATTTT. It yields the protein CAWSYGTPGNTIYF.

The CDR3 region is CASSRDRGSNQPQHF. DNA for the CDR3: TGTGCCAGCAGCCGGGACAGGGGAAGCAATCAGCCCCAGCATTTT. V usage is TRBV16 and J usage is TRBJ1-5; TRBD1 aligns across 10 bases. Germline CDR1 KGHSY, CDR2 FQNENV. The V and J ends lost 4 bases and 1 base, in that order; junction bases with no gene match: 1. The CDR3 covers 15 residues.

V is TRBV9 and J is TRBJ2-5, with no clear D. The germline gives CDR1 SGDLS, CDR2 YYNGEE. V lost 6 bases, J lost 7 bases, and 7 bases lay in between. The CDR3 extends over 10 amino acids. The CDR3 protein is CASIRGTQYF. The CDR3 DNA sequence: TGTGCCAGCATACGTGGGACCCAGTACTTC.

This CDR3 reads CASTTRNQGLYEQYF. The CDR3 region has the DNA TGTGCCAGCACCACGCGGAACCAAGGGCTCTACGAGCAGTACTTC. The J gene is TRBJ2-7, the V gene TRBV7-4; D remains unclear. Between the trimmed V and J ends, which lost 7 bases and 3 bases, there was a span of 19 bases. This CDR3 has 15 residues. CDR1 and CDR2 (germline): SGHVT, SQSDAQ.

This chain joins TRBV5-1 and TRBJ2-3, with a weak D call TRBD2 (6 bases). Looked up from germline, CDR1 is SGHRS and CDR2 is YFSETQ. V was cut by 0 bases and J by 5 bases, with 19 bases left in between. This CDR3 is built from 17 residues. Here the CDR3 DNA reads TGCGCCAGCAGCTTGGCTTATCAGGGAGGTGGGCAAGATACGCAGTATTTT. Encoded protein: CASSLAYQGGGQDTQYF.

This chain connects TRBV19 to TRBJ2-7, with a possible D match to TRBD1 (6 bases). This CDR3 has 14 amino acids. In germline, CDR1 is LNHDA, CDR2 SQIVND (reference sequence). Trimming removed 5 bases from V and 2 bases from J, with 13 bases in between. The CDR3 spells CASSFGTQAYEQYF. For the CDR3, the DNA is TGTGCCAGTAGTTTCGGGACACAAGCCTACGAGCAGTACTTC.

CDR3 DNA sequence: TGTGCCAGCAGTTACGGGCAGGGGACTGGAAACACCATATATTTT. Protein sequence: CASSYGQGTGNTIYF. The V call is TRBV6-5, the J call TRBJ1-3, with a weak D call TRBD1 (6 bases). V was pared by 2 bases and J by 2 bases, with 10 bases between. The CDR3 runs to 15 residues. The germline gives CDR1 MNHEY, CDR2 SVGAGI.

The chain carries TRBV7-3 and TRBJ2-5; no reliable D call. V shed 2 bases and J shed 9 bases, with 10 bases lying between them. The CDR3 is 12 amino acids. The germline V gene has CDR1 SGHTA and CDR2 FQGTGA. CDR3 loop: CASSLVLGPQYF. The CDR3 DNA is TGTGCCAGCAGCTTAGTTTTAGGGCCCCAGTACTTC. Full variable domain (rest looked up from reference TRBV7-3 and TRBJ2-5): GAGVSQTPSNKVTEKGKYVELRCDPISGHTALYWYRQSLGQGPEFLIYFQGTGAADDSGLPNDRFFAVRPEGSVSTLKIQRTERGDSAVYLCASSLVLGPQYFGPGTRLLVL.

CDR3 sequence: CASSPETGLVSYEQYF. DNA for the CDR3: TGTGCCAGCAGCCCCGAGACAGGGCTTGTTTCCTACGAGCAGTACTTC. The chain has TRBV7-6 and TRBJ2-7; 7 bases line up with TRBD1. V gave up 5 bases and J gave up 1 base; unmatched junction bases: 11. Germline V gene sequence: CDR1 SGHVS, CDR2 FNYEAQ. CDR3 size: 16 residues.

The gene calls are TRBV29-1 and TRBJ1-1; tentatively, D is TRBD1 (5 bases). From germline, CDR1 is SQVTM and CDR2 ANQGSEA. V was trimmed by 5 bases and J by 1 base, leaving 8 bases between them. The CDR3 covers 12 residues. In nucleotides, the CDR3 is TGCAGCGTTTCAAGGGGGAACACTGAAGCTTTCTTT. Its protein product is CSVSRGNTEAFF.

The V and J genes are TRBV1 and TRBJ1-4. TRBV1 is deemed a pseudogene. The CDR3 loop spans 11 amino acids. The DNA for the CDR3 is TGCACCAGCAGGGGGGGCGAAAAACTGTTTTTT. As protein: CTSRGGEKLFF.

V is TRBV4-3 and J is TRBJ1-2; D might be TRBD1 (5 bases). V was shortened by 4 bases and J by 3 bases, with 21 bases between the two germline ends. In germline, CDR1 is LGHNA, CDR2 YSLEER. CDR3 length: 17 residues. The CDR3 sequence is CASSRKSKGLPDYGYTF. The CDR3 region has the DNA TGCGCCAGCAGCCGAAAATCCAAGGGACTCCCGGACTATGGCTACACCTTC.

This clone was seen a handful of times. V usage is TRBV27 and J usage is TRBJ2-7; D gene unclear. This CDR3 is 12 amino acids long. Germline V gives CDR1 MNHEY, CDR2 SMNVEV (reference sequence). V dropped 9 bases and J dropped 0 bases, with 9 bases sitting between them. The CDR3 nucleotides read TGTGCCAGTTTCTCGGCCTCCTACGAGCAGTACTTC. Protein sequence: CASFSASYEQYF.

The V call is TRBV7-6, the J call TRBJ2-7, with D possibly TRBD1 on 5 matching bases. The CDR3 is 14 amino acids. V lost 5 bases to trimming and J lost 6 bases, with 17 bases between them. Germline CDR1 is SGHVS and CDR2 is FNYEAQ. CDR3 in amino acids: CASSPAPGFREQYF. For the CDR3, the DNA is TGTGCCAGCAGCCCGGCGCCAGGGTTCCGCGAGCAGTACTTC.

Note on this clone: Other DNA variants within this sample encode the same CDR3. V is TRBV2 and J is TRBJ1-4; weak D call: TRBD1 (6 bases). This CDR3 contains 14 residues. V dropped 6 bases and J dropped 6 bases, with 14 bases sitting between them. Germline V gene lookup returns CDR1 SNHLY and CDR2 FYNNEI. The CDR3 region is CASRNRVGDEKLFF. The CDR3 nucleotides read TGTGCCAGCAGGAACAGGGTGGGGGATGAAAAACTGTTTTTT.

The rearrangement links TRBV7-8 to TRBJ1-6; the match to TRBD1 covers 9 bases. Trimming at V came to 6 bases and at J to 9 bases, leaving 9 bases not matched to a gene. The CDR3 is 15 residues long. Looked up from germline, CDR1 is SGHVS and CDR2 is FQNEAQ. The CDR3 DNA is TGTGCCAGCAGGGCTAACAGGGGGCTCGGTTCACCCCTCCACTTT. It specifies CASRANRGLGSPLHF.

The chain carries TRBV4-1 and TRBJ2-7, with no clear D. CDR1 and CDR2 from the germline V gene are MGHRA and YSYEKL. Trimming removed 0 bases at V and 5 bases at J, with 17 bases between. This CDR3 has 16 residues. The CDR3 sequence: CASSQDQAAPGDEQYF. CDR3 bases: TGCGCCAGCAGCCAAGATCAGGCAGCGCCAGGCGACGAGCAGTACTTC.

The rearrangement links TRBV11-3 to TRBJ2-3, with D possibly being TRBD2 (6 bases). Trimming removed 2 bases at V and 0 bases at J, with 6 bases between. The CDR3 totals 14 residues. Germline values: CDR1 SGHNT, CDR2 YENEEA. CDR3 bases: TGTGCCAGCAGCTTAACTAGCAGCACAGATACGCAGTATTTT. Its translation is CASSLTSSTDTQYF.

This clone was counted only a few times. The chain carries TRBV5-4 and TRBJ2-7; maybe TRBD2 (6 bases). CDR3 length: 14 residues. Between the trimmed V and J ends, which lost 0 bases and 5 bases, there was a span of 12 bases. Germline-derived CDR1 and CDR2 are SGHNT and YYREEE (reference sequence). This CDR3 is CASSLDGGTNEQYF. DNA for the CDR3: TGTGCCAGCAGCTTGGACGGAGGGACGAACGAGCAGTACTTC.

V is TRBV11-2 and J is TRBJ2-1, with a weak D call TRBD1 (6 bases). Germline lookup yields CDR1 SGHAT and CDR2 FQNNGV. V was pared by 1 base and J by 2 bases, with 9 bases between. This CDR3 is 15 amino acids long. In DNA, the CDR3 is TGTGCCAGCAGCTTAGTAGGGGGAACCTACAATGAGCAGTTCTTC. Protein: CASSLVGGTYNEQFF.